This T cell receptor beta chain was identified in a study of technical replicates of blood from a few donors. The assay was immunoSEQ multiplex PCR, and TCRdb's table has in-frame clones only and misses some. The data contain about 57,000 clones, around 87% of them singletons. The CDR3 extends over 15 amino acids. The germline V gene encodes CDR1 SGHTA and CDR2 FQGNSA. V lost 1 base, J lost 3 bases, and 10 bases lay in between. The sequence derives from a human donor in good health. Some clones in this sample may be carry-over from other donors' samples. Material: PBMCs. The chain combines TRBV7-2 with TRBJ1-3; D is unresolved. The CDR3 protein is CASSLGPANGNTIYF. The CDR3 nucleotides read TGTGCCAGCAGCTTAGGCCCAGCGAATGGAAACACCATATATTTT.